This TCR beta chain was sequenced in a study of T cell repertoires in cytomegalovirus infection. Study summary: Evidence of both CMV infection and a matching HLA type came from public TCR beta signatures.

In TCRdb, the reads were re-called with MiXCR into one record per CDR3 protein. The sample has roughly 230,000 distinct CDR3 sequences, about a sixth seen once. This clonotype was observed a few times. What it recognizes is unknown. Study-level findings and limits: Carriers of CMV and the relevant HLA type were discriminated by public TCR beta frequency.

The sequence derives from a human donor in good health (CMV status not recorded). Some clones in this sample may be carry-over from other donors' samples. The sample comprised CD8+ T cells from PBMCs.

Here the CDR3 reads CASSPGDRGRTDTQYF. For the CDR3, the DNA is TGTGCCAGCAGTCCGGGGGACAGGGGACGCACAGATACGCAGTATTTT. V and J are TRBV27 and TRBJ2-3; the match to TRBD1 covers 10 bases. CDR3 length: 16 residues. With V trimmed by 5 bases and J by 1 base, 6 bases remained unmatched. From germline, CDR1 is MNHEY and CDR2 SMNVEV (reference sequence).